This T cell receptor beta chain was identified during a study of T cell responses to AZD1222 COVID-19 vaccine. General study results and limits: The study found Spike-specific TCR breadth and depth rose after two AZD1222 doses. Among the donors, most were white British and more were female, and clonal diversity was possibly underestimated. Close to half of all spike-specific TCRs reportedly target regions of the variants that are unmutated.

Assay used: immunoSEQ multiplex PCR; TCRdb lists only in-frame clones, some missing. Here the sample spans about 120,000 clones, about 88% being singletons. Trimming took off 3 bases at V and 6 bases at J, with 21 bases between the two ends. Germline V gives CDR1 GTSNPN, CDR2 SVGIG (reference sequence). This CDR3 contains 15 residues. As concerns this clone: Its matching antigen is unknown.

The receptor was isolated from an adult in good health. The starting material was peripheral blood, obtained on day 0 of MenACWY control vaccination. The rearrangement joins TRBV30 to TRBJ2-7; tentatively, D is TRBD2 (6 bases). CDR3 nucleotides: TGTGCCTGGAGCGAGGCTAGCGTCTGGGGTCTCGAGCAGTACTTC. Translating gives CAWSEASVWGLEQYF.